The T cell receptor beta chain described here comes from a study of CD8 T cells in ankylosing spondylitis. V lost 3 bases and J lost 1; bases outside the gene matches: 3. Germline-derived CDR1 and CDR2 are SGHRS and YFSETQ. The CDR3 spans 14 residues. This clonotype was observed at least ten times. Its target is unknown. Findings and caveats of the study: Previously reported in reactive arthritis synovial fluid and blood were some of the motif variants. Characteristic, it appeared, of ankylosing spondylitis blood was a TCR beta motif of eight highly homologous variants. In ankylosing spondylitis patients, matched synovial fluid reportedly showed significant enrichment of disease-linked clones.

TCRdb reanalysed the 5' RACE reads using MiXCR and keeps one entry per CDR3 protein. The repertoire holds about 96,000 distinct CDR3 sequences, about 9% seen once, with over 4.5% in the top ten. This clonotype was obtained from a male donor with ankylosing spondylitis or in good health (not recorded which). The chain is built from TRBV5-1 and TRBJ2-5; TRBD1 agrees at 7 bases. Sample: blood, either unsorted or a sorted T cell fraction (not recorded which). CDR3 sequence (DNA): TGCGCCAGCAGCTCAGGGACAGCCCAAGAGACCCAGTACTTC. Its protein is CASSSGTAQETQYF.